Below, 14 T cell receptor beta chains from the same sample are listed, as sequenced in a study of cytomegalovirus exposure and HLA in healthy donors. A multiplex PCR was run with 60 Vbeta primers and 13 Jbeta primers. Sequenced by immunoSEQ multiplex PCR; TCRdb stores in-frame clones only, minus some. The data contain under 200,000 clones, around 68% of them singletons. Material for sequencing was PBMCs. The receptor source for this set is a man in his forties or fifties in good health and CMV-seronegative.

This rearrangement joins TRBV28 to TRBJ1-2; D is unresolved. Germline CDR1 MDHEN, CDR2 SYDVKM. V lost 5 bases, J lost 8 bases, and 12 bases lay in between. This CDR3 has 12 residues. The CDR3 DNA reads as TGTGCCAGCAGTGGAGCGGGCCCGGGCTACACCTTC. Its translation is CASSGAGPGYTF.

The gene calls are TRBV11-2 and TRBJ2-2; 8 positions match TRBD1. From germline, CDR1 is SGHAT and CDR2 FQNNGV. Losses at the gene ends were 6 bases for V and 0 bases for J; bases not matched to a gene: 9. This CDR3 is built from 17 residues. In nucleotides, the CDR3 is TGTGCCAGCAGTTTTGATCGGACAGGGCCGAACACCGGGGAGCTGTTTTTT. Amino acid sequence: CASSFDRTGPNTGELFF.

The rearrangement joins TRBV6-1 to TRBJ2-1; maybe TRBD2 (5 bases). This CDR3 has 14 amino acids. Germline-derived CDR1 and CDR2 are MNHNS and SASEGT. The V end lost 6 bases, the J end lost 5 bases, and 14 bases lay between the germline ends. The CDR3 DNA follows: TGTGCCAGCAGGGAATCCCTAGCAAACAATGAGCAGTTCTTC. This codes for CASRESLANNEQFF.

This clone was recorded a few times. This chain connects TRBV7-2 to TRBJ2-2; the D gene is possibly TRBD2 (6 bases). V lost 2 bases and J 3 bases, leaving 10 bases between the germline ends. The CDR3 consists of 15 residues. Germline assignment: CDR1 SGHTA and CDR2 FQGNSA. DNA for the CDR3: TGTGCCAGCAGCTTATTCACGGGGGACACCGGGGAGCTGTTTTTT. Translating gives CASSLFTGDTGELFF. Full variable domain (outside the CDR3, taken from reference TRBV7-2 and TRBJ2-2): GAGVSQSPSNKVTEKGKDVELRCDPISGHTALYWYRQSLGQGLEFLIYFQGNSAPDKSGLPSDRFSAERTGGSVSTLTIQRTQQEDSAVYLCASSLFTGDTGELFFGEGSRLTVL.

This clone was found once. V usage is TRBV7-2 and J usage is TRBJ2-5, with TRBD2 matching over 13 bases. Looked up from germline, CDR1 is SGHTA and CDR2 is FQGNSA. Germline trimming cut 0 bases from V and 6 bases from J; bases unmatched to any gene: 10. This CDR3 is built from 18 residues. CDR3 sequence: CASSLAGGRLAGGQTQYF. The DNA of the CDR3 is TGTGCCAGCAGCTTAGCGGGGGGAAGACTAGCGGGGGGACAGACCCAGTACTTC.

The chain is built from TRBV5-1 and TRBJ2-4; no firm D call. Trimming shortened V by 4 bases and J by 0 bases, and 17 bases separated the two germline ends. Germline CDR1 SGHRS, CDR2 YFSETQ. The length of the CDR3 is 17 residues. CDR3 region: CASSLESTTLAKNIQYF. CDR3 DNA: TGCGCCAGCAGCCTTGAAAGTACAACCCTAGCCAAAAACATTCAGTACTTC. Complete variable domain (other parts from reference TRBV5-1 and TRBJ2-4): KAGVTQTPRYLIKTRGQQVTLSCSPISGHRSVSWYQQTPGQGLQFLFEYFSETQRNKGNFPGRFSGRQFSNSRSEMNVSTLELGDSALYLCASSLESTTLAKNIQYFGAGTRLSVL.

This clone occurred a few times. This sequence joins TRBV6-5 and TRBJ2-1, with TRBD1 identical over 7 bases. V was clipped by 6 bases and J by 5 bases; unmatched bases: 10. Germline-derived CDR1 and CDR2 are MNHEY and SVGAGI. This CDR3 has 15 amino acids. The CDR3 loop reads CASSRTGSIDNEQFF. The CDR3 DNA reads as TGTGCCAGCAGCCGGACAGGATCCATTGACAATGAGCAGTTCTTC.

V usage is TRBV4-1 and J usage is TRBJ2-3; D is unclear. This CDR3 has 15 residues. Germline V CDR1 and CDR2: MGHRA, YSYEKL. V lost 1 base and J 5 bases, leaving 13 bases between the germline ends. The CDR3 spells CASSQVGGFGDTQYF. In nucleotides, the CDR3 is TGCGCCAGCAGCCAAGTCGGCGGTTTTGGAGATACGCAGTATTTT.

The chain couples TRBV6-1 to TRBJ2-7; the D is unclear. The CDR3 contains 13 residues. Per the germline V gene, CDR1 is MNHNS and CDR2 is SASEGT. V was cut by 0 bases and J by 12 bases, with 15 bases left in between. The CDR3 DNA follows: TGTGCCAGCAGTGAAGCGTATACCTCAAAGCGGTACTTC. As protein: CASSEAYTSKRYF.

This clone was seen at least ten times. The chain uses TRBV5-5 and TRBJ2-7, with a weak D call TRBD1 (7 bases). With 0 bases removed from V and 3 bases from J, the gap between germline ends came to 13 bases. Germline V gene lookup returns CDR1 SGHKS and CDR2 YYEKEE (reference sequence). CDR3 length: 15 residues. CDR3 DNA: TGTGCCAGCAGCTTGGGAGGGGGCGGGAACTACGAGCAGTACTTC. Residues: CASSLGGGGNYEQYF. Using reference TRBV5-5 and TRBJ2-7 for the parts outside the CDR3, the full variable domain is DAGVTQSPTHLIKTRGQQVTLRCSPISGHKSVSWYQQVLGQGPQFIFQYYEKEERGRGNFPDRFSARQFPNYSSELNVNALLLGDSALYLCASSLGGGGNYEQYFGPGTRLTVT.

The chain is built from TRBV7-9 and TRBJ2-7; TRBD2 agrees at 8 bases. The junction had 11 bases not matched to a gene; V was cut back by 5 bases and J by 2 bases. Germline V gene lookup returns CDR1 SEHNR and CDR2 FQNEAQ (reference sequence). This CDR3 spans 16 amino acids. The CDR3 protein is CASSLRPAGGTYEQYF. In DNA form, the CDR3 reads TGTGCCAGCAGCCTTAGGCCGGCGGGGGGCACCTACGAGCAGTACTTC.

The chain has TRBV18 and TRBJ1-6; weak D call: TRBD1 (5 bases). V shed 3 bases and J shed 8 bases, with 14 bases lying between them. CDR1 is KGHSH and CDR2 is LQKENI in the germline V gene. The CDR3 sequence is 15 residues long. Here the CDR3 DNA reads TGTGCCAGCTCACCGCGATCAGGGTTAGATTCACCCCTCCACTTT. Amino acids: CASSPRSGLDSPLHF.

The J gene is TRBJ2-7, the V gene TRBV9; D is possibly TRBD1 (5 bases). The CDR3 is 14 residues long. V was trimmed by 6 bases and J by 6 bases, leaving 19 bases between them. Germline V gene data show CDR1 as SGDLS and CDR2 as YYNGEE. The CDR3 sequence: CASTPQGGWGEQYF. The CDR3 coding sequence is TGTGCCAGCACCCCGCAGGGCGGCTGGGGCGAGCAGTACTTC.

The CDR3, as DNA: TGCGCCAGCAGCACCCGGCGGGCGATGAACACTGAAGCTTTCTTT. It codes for CASSTRRAMNTEAFF. The V and J genes are TRBV5-1 and TRBJ1-1; no clear D. Trimming shortened V by 4 bases and J by 0 bases, and 13 bases separated the two germline ends. In germline, CDR1 is SGHRS, CDR2 YFSETQ. This CDR3 is built from 15 residues.